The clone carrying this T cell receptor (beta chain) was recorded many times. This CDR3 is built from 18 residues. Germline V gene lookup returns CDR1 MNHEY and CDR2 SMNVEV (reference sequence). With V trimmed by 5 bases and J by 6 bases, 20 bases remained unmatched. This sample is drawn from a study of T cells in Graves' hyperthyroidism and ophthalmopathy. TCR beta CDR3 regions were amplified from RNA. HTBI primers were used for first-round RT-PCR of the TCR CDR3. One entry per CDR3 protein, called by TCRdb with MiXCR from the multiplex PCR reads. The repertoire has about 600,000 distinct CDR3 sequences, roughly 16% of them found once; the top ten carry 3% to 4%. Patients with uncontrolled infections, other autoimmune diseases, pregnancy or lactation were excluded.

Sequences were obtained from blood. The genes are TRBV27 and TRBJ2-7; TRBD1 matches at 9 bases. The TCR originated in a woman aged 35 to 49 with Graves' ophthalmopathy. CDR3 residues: CASSLTTPLGQGVGEQYF. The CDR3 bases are TGTGCCAGCAGTCTAACTACGCCCCTGGGACAGGGAGTGGGCGAGCAGTACTTC.